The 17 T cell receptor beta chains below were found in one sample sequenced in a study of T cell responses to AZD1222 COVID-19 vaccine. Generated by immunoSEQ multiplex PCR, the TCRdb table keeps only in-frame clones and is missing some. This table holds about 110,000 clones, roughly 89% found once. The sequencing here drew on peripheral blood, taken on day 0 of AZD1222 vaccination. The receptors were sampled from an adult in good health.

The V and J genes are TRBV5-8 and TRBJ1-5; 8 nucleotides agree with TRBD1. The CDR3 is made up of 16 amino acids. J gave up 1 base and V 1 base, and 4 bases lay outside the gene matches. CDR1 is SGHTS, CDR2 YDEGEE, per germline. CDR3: CASSLLTGVSNQPQHF. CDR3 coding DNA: TGTGCCAGCAGCTTGTTGACAGGGGTCAGCAATCAGCCCCAGCATTTT. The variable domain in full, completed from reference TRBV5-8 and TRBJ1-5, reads EAGVTQSPTHLIKTRGQQATLRCSPISGHTSVYWYQQALGLGLQFLLWYDEGEERNRGNFPPRFSGRQFPNYSSELNVNALELEDSALYLCASSLLTGVSNQPQHFGDGTRLSIL.

CDR3 residues: CASSYQDRYNSPLHF. The DNA for the CDR3 is TGTGCCAGCAGTTATCAGGACAGATATAATTCACCCCTCCACTTT. This sequence joins TRBV6-5 and TRBJ1-6; a possible D gene is TRBD1 (6 bases). The CDR3 consists of 15 residues. The V gene's germline CDR1 is MNHEY and CDR2 SVGAGI. The V end was cut by 3 bases, the J end by 4 bases, with 10 bases between.

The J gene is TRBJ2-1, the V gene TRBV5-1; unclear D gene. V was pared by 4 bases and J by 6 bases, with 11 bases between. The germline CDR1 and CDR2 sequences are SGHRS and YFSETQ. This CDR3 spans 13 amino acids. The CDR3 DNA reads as TGCGCCAGCAGCCTGGAGCGAGGCAATGAGCAGTTCTTC. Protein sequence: CASSLERGNEQFF.

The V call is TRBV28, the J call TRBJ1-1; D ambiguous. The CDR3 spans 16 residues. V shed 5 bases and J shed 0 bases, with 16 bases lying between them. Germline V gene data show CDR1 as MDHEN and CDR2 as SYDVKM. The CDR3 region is CASSVQQTFMNTEAFF. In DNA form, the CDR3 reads TGTGCCAGCAGTGTACAACAGACCTTCATGAACACTGAAGCTTTCTTT. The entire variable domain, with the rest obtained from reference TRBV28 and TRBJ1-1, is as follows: DVKVTQSSRYLVKRTGEKVFLECVQDMDHENMFWYRQDPGLGLRLIYFSYDVKMKEKGDIPEGYSVSREKKERFSLILESASTNQTSMYLCASSVQQTFMNTEAFFGQGTRLTVV.

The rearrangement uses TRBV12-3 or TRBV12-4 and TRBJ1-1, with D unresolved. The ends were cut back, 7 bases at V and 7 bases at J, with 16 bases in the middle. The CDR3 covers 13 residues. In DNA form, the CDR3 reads TGTGCCAGCACTTCTGATCGACGGGGTGAAGCTTTCTTT. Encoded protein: CASTSDRRGEAFF.

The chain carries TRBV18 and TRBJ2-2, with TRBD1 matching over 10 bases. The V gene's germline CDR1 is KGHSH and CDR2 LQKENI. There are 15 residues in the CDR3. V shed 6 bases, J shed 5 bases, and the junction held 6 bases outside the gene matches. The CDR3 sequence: CASSLRTGGTGELFF. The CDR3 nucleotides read TGTGCCAGCTCCCTCAGGACAGGGGGTACCGGGGAGCTGTTTTTT. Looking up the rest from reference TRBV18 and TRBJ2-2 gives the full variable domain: NAGVMQNPRHLVRRRGQEARLRCSPMKGHSHVYWYRQLPEEGLKFMVYLQKENIIDESGMPKERFSAEFPKEGPSILRIQQVVRGDSAAYFCASSLRTGGTGELFFGEGSRLTVL.

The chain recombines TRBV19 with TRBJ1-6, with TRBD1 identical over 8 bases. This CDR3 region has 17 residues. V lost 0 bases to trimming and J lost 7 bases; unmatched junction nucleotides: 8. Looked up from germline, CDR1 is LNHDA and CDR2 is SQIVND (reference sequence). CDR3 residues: CASSIDLRTGRNSPLHF. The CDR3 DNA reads TGTGCCAGTAGTATAGATCTCCGGACAGGGCGGAATTCACCCCTCCACTTT.

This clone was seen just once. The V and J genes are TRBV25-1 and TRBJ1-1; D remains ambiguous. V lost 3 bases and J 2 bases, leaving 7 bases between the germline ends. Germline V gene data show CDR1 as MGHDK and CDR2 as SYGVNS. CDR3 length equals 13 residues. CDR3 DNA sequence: TGTGCCAGCAGTGATATGGGAAACACTGAAGCTTTCTTT. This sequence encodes CASSDMGNTEAFF.

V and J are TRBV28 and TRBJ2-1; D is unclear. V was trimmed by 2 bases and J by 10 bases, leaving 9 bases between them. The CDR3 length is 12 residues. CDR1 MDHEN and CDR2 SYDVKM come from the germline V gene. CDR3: CASSLRVREQFF. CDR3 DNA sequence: TGTGCCAGCAGTTTACGGGTCAGGGAGCAGTTCTTC.

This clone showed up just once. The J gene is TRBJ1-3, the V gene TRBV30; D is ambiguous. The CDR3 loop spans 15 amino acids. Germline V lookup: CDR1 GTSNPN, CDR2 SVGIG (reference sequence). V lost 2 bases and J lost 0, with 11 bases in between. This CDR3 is CAWSKIGDSGNTIYF. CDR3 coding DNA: TGTGCCTGGAGTAAGATCGGGGACTCTGGAAACACCATATATTTT.

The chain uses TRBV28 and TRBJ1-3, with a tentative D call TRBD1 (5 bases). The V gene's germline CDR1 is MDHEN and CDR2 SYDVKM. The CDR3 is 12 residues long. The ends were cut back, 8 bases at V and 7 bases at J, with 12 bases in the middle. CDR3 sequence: CASRRDLNTIYF. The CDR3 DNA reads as TGTGCCAGCCGGAGGGACCTGAACACCATATATTTT.

In DNA form, the CDR3 reads TGTGCCAGCAGCCTAAGCGGGGGGGATTACTACAATGAGCAGTTCTTC. Encoded protein: CASSLSGGDYYNEQFF. V usage is TRBV3-1 (or the pseudogene TRBV3-2) and J usage is TRBJ2-1; TRBD2 matches at 10 bases. The CDR3 spans 16 residues. The germline CDR1 and CDR2 sequences are LGHDT and YNNKEL (reference sequence). With 4 bases clipped from V and 3 bases from J, the junction kept 6 bases outside the gene matches.

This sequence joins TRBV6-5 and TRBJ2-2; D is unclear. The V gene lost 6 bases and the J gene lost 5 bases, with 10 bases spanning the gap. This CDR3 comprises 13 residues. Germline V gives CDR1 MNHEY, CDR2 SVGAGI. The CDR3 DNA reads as TGTGCCAGCAGCGTCCTAGTAACCGGGGAGCTGTTTTTT. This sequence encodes CASSVLVTGELFF.

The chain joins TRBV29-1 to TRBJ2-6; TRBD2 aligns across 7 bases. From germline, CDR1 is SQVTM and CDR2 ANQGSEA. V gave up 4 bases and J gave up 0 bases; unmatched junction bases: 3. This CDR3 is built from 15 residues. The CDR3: CSVGGGGSGANVLTF. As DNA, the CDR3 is TGCAGCGTTGGAGGCGGGGGCTCTGGGGCCAACGTCCTGACTTTC.

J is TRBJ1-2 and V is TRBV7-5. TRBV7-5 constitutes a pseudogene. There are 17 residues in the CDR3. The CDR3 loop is CVRSLSTLEGFHYGYTF. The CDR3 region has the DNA TGTGTCAGAAGCTTATCTACGCTCGAGGGGTTTCACTATGGCTACACCTTC.

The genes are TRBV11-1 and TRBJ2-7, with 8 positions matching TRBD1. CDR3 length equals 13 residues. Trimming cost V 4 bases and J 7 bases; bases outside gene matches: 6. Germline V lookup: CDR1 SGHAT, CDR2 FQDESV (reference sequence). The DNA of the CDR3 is TGTGCCAGCAGCTGGTGGACAGGGCAGGAGCAGTACTTC. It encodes CASSWWTGQEQYF.

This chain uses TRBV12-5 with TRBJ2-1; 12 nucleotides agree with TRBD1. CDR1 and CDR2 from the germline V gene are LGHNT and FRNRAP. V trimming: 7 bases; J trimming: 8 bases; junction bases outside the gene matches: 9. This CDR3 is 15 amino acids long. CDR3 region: CASARPGQGADEQFF. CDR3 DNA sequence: TGTGCTAGTGCCAGACCGGGACAGGGGGCCGATGAGCAGTTCTTC.